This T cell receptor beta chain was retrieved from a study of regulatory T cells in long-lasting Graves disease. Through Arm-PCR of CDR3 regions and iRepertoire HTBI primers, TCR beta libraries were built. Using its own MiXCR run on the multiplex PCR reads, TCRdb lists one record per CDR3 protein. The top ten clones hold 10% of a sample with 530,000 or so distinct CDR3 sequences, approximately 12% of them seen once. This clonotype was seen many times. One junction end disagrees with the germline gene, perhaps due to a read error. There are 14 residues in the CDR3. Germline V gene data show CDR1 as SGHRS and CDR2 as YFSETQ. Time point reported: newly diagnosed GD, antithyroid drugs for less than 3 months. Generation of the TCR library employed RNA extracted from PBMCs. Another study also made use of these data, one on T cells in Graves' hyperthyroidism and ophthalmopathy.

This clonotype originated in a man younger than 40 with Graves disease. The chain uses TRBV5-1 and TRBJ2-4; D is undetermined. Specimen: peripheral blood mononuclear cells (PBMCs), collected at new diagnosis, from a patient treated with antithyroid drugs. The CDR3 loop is CASSLELAKNIQYF. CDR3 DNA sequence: TGTGCCAGCAGCTTGGAACTAGCCAAAAACATTCAGTACTTC.